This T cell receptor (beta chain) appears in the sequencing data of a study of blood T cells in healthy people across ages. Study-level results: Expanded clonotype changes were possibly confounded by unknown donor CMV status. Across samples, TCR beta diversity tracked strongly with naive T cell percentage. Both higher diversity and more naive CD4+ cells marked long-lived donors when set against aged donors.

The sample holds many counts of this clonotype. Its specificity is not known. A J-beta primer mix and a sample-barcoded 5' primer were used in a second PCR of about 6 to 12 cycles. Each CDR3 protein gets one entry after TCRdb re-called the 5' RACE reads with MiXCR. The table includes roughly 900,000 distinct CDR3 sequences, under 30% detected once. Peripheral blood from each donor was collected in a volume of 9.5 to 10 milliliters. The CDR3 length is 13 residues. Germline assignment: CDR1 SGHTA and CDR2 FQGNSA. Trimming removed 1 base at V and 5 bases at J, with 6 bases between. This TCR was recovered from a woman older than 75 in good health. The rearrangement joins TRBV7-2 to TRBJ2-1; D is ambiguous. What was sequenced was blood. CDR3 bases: TGTGCCAGCAGCTTAGTATTCAACAATGAGCAGTTCTTC. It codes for CASSLVFNNEQFF. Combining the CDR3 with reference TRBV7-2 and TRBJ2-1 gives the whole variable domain GAGVSQSPSNKVTEKGKDVELRCDPISGHTALYWYRQSLGQGLEFLIYFQGNSAPDKSGLPSDRFSAERTGGSVSTLTIQRTQQEDSAVYLCASSLVFNNEQFFGPGTRLTVL.